Following are 25 T cell receptor beta chains from one sample sequenced in a study of blood T cell repertoires in COVID-19. The method was immunoSEQ multiplex PCR; TCRdb's version includes in-frame clones alone and lacks a portion of them. The sample lists 210,000 or so clones, roughly 80% occurring once. The sample taken for sequencing was peripheral blood. All receptors derive from a man aged 50 to 60 who had recovered from COVID-19.

The V and J genes are TRBV18 and TRBJ2-7; 11 bases line up with TRBD2. The CDR3 spans 14 residues. Germline trimming cut 3 bases from V and 4 bases from J; bases unmatched to any gene: 2. Germline lookup yields CDR1 KGHSH and CDR2 LQKENI. The CDR3 spells CASSPTSGKYEQYF. CDR3 coding DNA: TGTGCCAGCTCACCGACTAGCGGGAAGTACGAGCAGTACTTC.

V usage is TRBV19 and J usage is TRBJ2-2; D uncertain. The CDR3 spans 14 residues. Germline V gene sequence: CDR1 LNHDA, CDR2 SQIVND (reference sequence). V gave up 3 bases and J gave up 6 bases, with 11 bases separating them. Here the CDR3 reads CASSIQVGPGELFF. The CDR3 DNA reads as TGTGCCAGTAGTATCCAGGTCGGTCCCGGGGAGCTGTTTTTT.

J is TRBJ2-1 and V is TRBV5-4; a weak D match, TRBD1 (6 bases). V lost 1 base to trimming and J lost 10 bases, with 18 bases between them. Germline-derived CDR1 and CDR2 are SGHNT and YYREEE (reference sequence). The CDR3 totals 15 residues. The CDR3 spells CASSLLQGLAGEQFF. CDR3 coding DNA: TGTGCCAGCAGCTTGTTACAGGGCTTAGCTGGGGAGCAGTTCTTC.

The CDR3 reads CASSVAASGSFQETQYF. In DNA, the CDR3 is TGTGCCAGCAGCGTAGCAGCTAGCGGGAGTTTCCAAGAGACCCAGTACTTC. The chain combines TRBV9 with TRBJ2-5; 10 bases agree with TRBD2. The CDR3 covers 17 residues. Germline CDR1 SGDLS, CDR2 YYNGEE. V dropped 0 bases and J dropped 1; count of bases not matched to a gene: 6. Drawing the rest from reference TRBV9 and TRBJ2-5, the complete variable domain is DSGVTQTPKHLITATGQRVTLRCSPRSGDLSVYWYQQSLDQGLQFLIQYYNGEERAKGNILERFSAQQFPDLHSELNLSSLELGDSALYFCASSVAASGSFQETQYFGPGTRLLVL.

The J gene is TRBJ1-1, the V gene TRBV18; maybe TRBD1 (6 bases). This CDR3 contains 14 residues. The V gene lost 0 bases and the J gene lost 11 bases, with 16 bases spanning the gap. Germline-derived CDR1 and CDR2 are KGHSH and LQKENI. CDR3 in amino acids: CASSPPVRGNEAFF. The CDR3 DNA follows: TGTGCCAGCTCACCACCGGTCAGGGGCAATGAGGCTTTCTTT.

V usage is TRBV30 and J usage is TRBJ2-1; 9 positions match TRBD1. CDR3 length equals 15 residues. Germline loops: CDR1 GTSNPN, CDR2 SVGIG (reference sequence). V lost 1 base, J lost 5 bases, and 6 bases stayed unmatched. This CDR3 reads CAWSGGQGLNNEQFF. The CDR3 DNA sequence: TGTGCCTGGAGTGGGGGACAGGGTCTAAACAATGAGCAGTTCTTC. Variable domain in full (rest from reference TRBV30 and TRBJ2-1): SQTIHQWPATLVQPVGSPLSLECTVEGTSNPNLYWYRQAAGRGLQLLFYSVGIGQISSEVPQNLSASRPQDRQFILSSKKLLLSDSGFYLCAWSGGQGLNNEQFFGPGTRLTVL.

The chain employs TRBV5-6 and TRBJ1-3, with 8 positions matching TRBD1. The germline V gene encodes CDR1 SGHDT and CDR2 YYEEEE. Trimming cost V 4 bases and J 2 bases; bases outside gene matches: 5. The CDR3 spans 15 residues. As DNA, the CDR3 is TGTGCCAGCAGCAAGAAGGACAGGGCTGGAAACACCATATATTTT. Protein product: CASSKKDRAGNTIYF. Together with reference TRBV5-6 and TRBJ1-3, the CDR3 gives the full variable domain: DAGVTQSPTHLIKTRGQQVTLRCSPKSGHDTVSWYQQALGQGPQFIFQYYEEEERQRGNFPDRFSGHQFPNYSSELNVNALLLGDSALYLCASSKKDRAGNTIYFGEGSWLTVV.

V usage is TRBV11-2 and J usage is TRBJ2-7; 13 bases match TRBD2. In germline, CDR1 is SGHAT, CDR2 FQNNGV. The CDR3 sequence is 17 residues long. Trimming at V came to 3 bases and at J to 3 bases, leaving 8 bases not matched to a gene. The CDR3 reads CASSLDYRTSGSYEQYF. Written as DNA, the CDR3 is TGTGCCAGCAGCTTGGATTACAGGACTAGCGGGAGCTACGAGCAGTACTTC. Drawing the rest from reference TRBV11-2 and TRBJ2-7, the complete variable domain is EAGVAQSPRYKIIEKRQSVAFWCNPISGHATLYWYQQILGQGPKLLIQFQNNGVVDDSQLPKDRFSAERLKGVDSTLKIQPAKLEDSAVYLCASSLDYRTSGSYEQYFGPGTRLTVT.

The chain uses TRBV7-6 and TRBJ2-7; 9 nucleotides match TRBD1. J gave up 5 bases and V 5 bases, and 4 bases lay outside the gene matches. Germline loops: CDR1 SGHVS, CDR2 FNYEAQ. The CDR3 spans 13 residues. CDR3 loop: CASSPTGGHEQYF. CDR3 sequence (DNA): TGTGCCAGCAGCCCAACAGGGGGCCACGAGCAGTACTTC.

The rearrangement joins TRBV9 to TRBJ2-2; TRBD2 matches 7 bases. The CDR3 runs to 17 residues. After removal of 3 bases from V and 4 bases from J, the junction contained 12 bases not matched to a gene. Germline CDR1 reads SGDLS; CDR2 reads YYNGEE. CDR3 nucleotide sequence: TGTGCCAGCAGCGGCCCAGGTGTGCGGGAGCTCACCGGGGAGCTGTTTTTT. Protein: CASSGPGVRELTGELFF.

The CDR3 nucleotides are TGTGCCACCAGTTCGGAGGGGCTGGGGAGGACTGAAGCTTTCTTT. Translated, it gives CATSSEGLGRTEAFF. V gene TRBV15 combines with J gene TRBJ1-1; possible D gene TRBD1, 5 bases. The CDR3 runs to 15 residues. Germline lookup yields CDR1 LNHNV and CDR2 YYDKDF (reference sequence). Trimming took off 6 bases at V and 5 bases at J, with 19 bases between the two ends. Filled out from reference TRBV15 and TRBJ1-1, the complete variable domain reads DAMVIQNPRYQVTQFGKPVTLSCSQTLNHNVMYWYQQKSSQAPKLLFHYYDKDFNNEADTPDNFQSRRPNTSFCFLDIRSPGLGDTAMYLCATSSEGLGRTEAFFGQGTRLTVV.

This chain connects TRBV5-1 to TRBJ2-2; 8 nucleotides line up with TRBD2. This CDR3 contains 14 residues. The V gene's germline CDR1 is SGHRS and CDR2 YFSETQ. The V gene end was trimmed by 7 bases and the J gene end by 8 bases; junction bases not matched to a gene: 10. The CDR3 sequence is CASGTSGLGGELFF. CDR3 DNA sequence: TGCGCCAGCGGAACTAGCGGCCTAGGGGGGGAGCTGTTTTTT.

The genes are TRBV19 and TRBJ1-6; 7 nucleotides line up with TRBD1. Losses at the gene ends were 8 bases for V and 9 bases for J; bases not matched to a gene: 7. The CDR3 consists of 13 residues. The V gene's germline CDR1 is LNHDA and CDR2 SQIVND (reference sequence). CDR3 coding DNA: TGTGCCAGTGCACAGGGGCAAGCTTCACCCCTCCACTTT. It yields the protein CASAQGQASPLHF.

This chain links TRBV5-1 with TRBJ2-4; no clear D. This CDR3 is built from 14 residues. Trimming cost V 7 bases and J 0 bases, with 11 bases left between them. CDR1 is SGHRS and CDR2 is YFSETQ in the germline V gene. This CDR3 is CASGDGLAKNIQYF. In DNA, the CDR3 is TGCGCCAGCGGAGACGGATTAGCCAAAAACATTCAGTACTTC.

The chain couples TRBV16 to TRBJ2-7, with 8 bases lining up with TRBD1. After removal of 4 bases from V and 3 bases from J, the junction contained 8 bases not matched to a gene. There are 15 residues in the CDR3. Germline assignment: CDR1 KGHSY and CDR2 FQNENV. CDR3 in amino acids: CASSPRTGQVYEQYF. The DNA for the CDR3 is TGTGCCAGCAGCCCCCGGACAGGGCAGGTCTACGAGCAGTACTTC.

This sequence joins TRBV18 and TRBJ2-6; the match to TRBD1 covers 7 bases. The J segment lost 0 bases and the V segment lost 4 bases, leaving 15 bases of the junction unmatched. The CDR3 runs to 20 residues. Per the germline V gene, CDR1 is KGHSH and CDR2 is LQKENI. CDR3 in DNA: TGTGCCAGCTCACTAAAAACGATCCGGGACAGCCCCTCTGGGGCCAACGTCCTGACTTTC. Protein sequence: CASSLKTIRDSPSGANVLTF. The variable domain in full, completed from reference TRBV18 and TRBJ2-6, reads NAGVMQNPRHLVRRRGQEARLRCSPMKGHSHVYWYRQLPEEGLKFMVYLQKENIIDESGMPKERFSAEFPKEGPSILRIQQVVRGDSAAYFCASSLKTIRDSPSGANVLTFGAGSRLTVL.

The gene calls are TRBV25-1 and TRBJ2-7; 8 positions agree with TRBD2. With 4 bases clipped from V and 0 bases from J, the junction kept 5 bases outside the gene matches. Germline V gene sequence: CDR1 MGHDK, CDR2 SYGVNS. The length of the CDR3 is 15 residues. This CDR3 reads CASSVSGTPSYEQYF. The CDR3 nucleotides read TGTGCCAGCAGTGTTAGCGGGACCCCCTCCTACGAGCAGTACTTC.

The CDR3 sequence is CASSKYWRENEQFF. The CDR3 DNA follows: TGTGCCAGCAGCAAATATTGGAGGGAAAATGAGCAGTTCTTC. The chain combines TRBV21-1 with TRBJ2-1; the D call in the table, TRBD2, was not verified against the DNA. TRBV21-1 is a recognized pseudogene. The CDR3 sequence is 14 residues long.

The chain uses TRBV28 and TRBJ1-1; D gene unclear. Germline assignment: CDR1 MDHEN and CDR2 SYDVKM. V was clipped by 7 bases and J by 1 base, with 13 bases between them. The CDR3 consists of 14 residues. DNA for the CDR3: TGTGCCAGCAACACGCCTGGAGCGAACACTGAAGCTTTCTTT. Translating gives CASNTPGANTEAFF. The full variable domain, in which reference TRBV28 and TRBJ1-1 provide the parts outside the CDR3, is DVKVTQSSRYLVKRTGEKVFLECVQDMDHENMFWYRQDPGLGLRLIYFSYDVKMKEKGDIPEGYSVSREKKERFSLILESASTNQTSMYLCASNTPGANTEAFFGQGTRLTVV.

The gene calls are TRBV6-2 or TRBV6-3 and TRBJ2-1, with 13 bases matching TRBD2. The length of the CDR3 is 20 residues. Germline CDR1 reads MNHEY; CDR2 reads SVGEGT. With 4 bases clipped from V and 0 bases from J, the junction kept 12 bases outside the gene matches. CDR3 loop: CASSFNPGLAGLSSYNEQFF. CDR3 DNA: TGTGCCAGCAGTTTCAATCCGGGACTAGCGGGATTAAGCTCCTACAATGAGCAGTTCTTC.

V is TRBV9 and J is TRBJ2-1, with 10 bases that match TRBD2. V lost 0 bases, J lost 5 bases, and 8 bases stayed unmatched. CDR1 is SGDLS and CDR2 is YYNGEE in the germline V gene. This CDR3 has 17 residues. The CDR3 DNA follows: TGTGCCAGCAGCGTAGAATCTAGCGGGAGATTGAACAATGAGCAGTTCTTC. This codes for CASSVESSGRLNNEQFF.

This sequence joins TRBV11-2 and TRBJ2-3; D is possibly TRBD1 (6 bases). Looked up from germline, CDR1 is SGHAT and CDR2 is FQNNGV. V was clipped by 3 bases and J by 1 base, with 8 bases between them. This CDR3 contains 14 residues. CDR3 DNA sequence: TGTGCCAGCAGCTTTTCAGGGGGCACAGATACGCAGTATTTT. Translated, it gives CASSFSGGTDTQYF.

V and J are TRBV7-6 and TRBJ2-7; TRBD2 agrees at 14 bases. Losses at the gene ends were 4 bases for V and 1 base for J; bases not matched to a gene: 15. Germline V gene lookup returns CDR1 SGHVS and CDR2 FNYEAQ. The CDR3 consists of 20 residues. DNA for the CDR3: TGTGCCAGCAGCTCCCACCCGACTAGCGGGAGGGTCTCTCCGTCCTACGAGCAGTACTTC. Its protein is CASSSHPTSGRVSPSYEQYF.

The chain has TRBV19 and TRBJ2-1; 12 positions match TRBD1. J lost 4 bases, V lost 5 bases, and 9 bases had no gene match. Germline lookup yields CDR1 LNHDA and CDR2 SQIVND (reference sequence). The length of the CDR3 is 17 residues. CDR3 DNA: TGTGCCAGTAGTCTAAGGGACAGGGGGCCGTTTTACAATGAGCAGTTCTTC. Protein: CASSLRDRGPFYNEQFF.

The chain is built from TRBV7-9 and TRBJ2-7; a possible D gene is TRBD2 (5 bases). Trimming took off 3 bases at V and 5 bases at J, with 17 bases between the two ends. The CDR3 length is 15 residues. Germline values: CDR1 SEHNR, CDR2 FQNEAQ (reference sequence). This chain's CDR3 is CASSFTGLPEDEQYF. CDR3 nucleotides: TGTGCCAGCAGCTTCACTGGACTTCCCGAAGACGAGCAGTACTTC.